This T cell receptor beta chain was observed in a study of T cell responses to AZD1222 COVID-19 vaccine. With regard to this clone: Its cognate antigen is unknown.

CDR3 length: 16 residues. Germline V CDR1 and CDR2: MDHEN, SYDVKM. Trimming removed 4 bases at V and 0 bases at J, with 14 bases between. Profiling relied on immunoSEQ multiplex PCR, and the TCRdb table lists in-frame clones only, not all of them. The table lists about 140,000 clones, about 90% of them singletons. Broader study findings: The study identified only five to seven AZD1222 recipients as seropositive at baseline. CD4 TCRs linked to vaccination spanned spike, dominating at 160-218 and 743-854.

Sequencing was performed on peripheral blood, taken 28 days after the second dose of the MenACWY control vaccine. The V and J genes are TRBV28 and TRBJ2-3, with a tentative D call TRBD2 (5 bases). The TCR originated in an adult who received the MenACWY meningococcal vaccine as a control. The CDR3 DNA is TGTGCCAGCAGTTCGCCGGAGGCGACAAGCACAGATACGCAGTATTTT. Translation: CASSSPEATSTDTQYF. Drawing the rest from reference TRBV28 and TRBJ2-3, the complete variable domain is DVKVTQSSRYLVKRTGEKVFLECVQDMDHENMFWYRQDPGLGLRLIYFSYDVKMKEKGDIPEGYSVSREKKERFSLILESASTNQTSMYLCASSSPEATSTDTQYFGPGTRLTVL.